The 8 T cell receptor beta chains below come from one sample, sequenced in a study of identical twins. TCRdb reprocessed the 5' RACE reads via MiXCR and lists one record per CDR3 protein. The table shows about 810,000 distinct CDR3 sequences, with roughly an eighth occurring only once. These data were also reused for a study on yellow fever vaccine responses in identical twins.

The specimen was PBMCs. All receptors derive from a woman between 18 and 29 years old in good health.

The J gene is TRBJ2-6, the V gene TRBV10-2; 11 bases are a match to TRBD1. This CDR3 contains 18 residues. Germline CDR1 is WSHSY and CDR2 is SAAADI. V gave up 7 bases and J gave up 2 bases; unmatched junction bases: 10. The CDR3 bases are TGCGCCAGCAACCCGGGACAGGGGGTCCGAGCTGGGGCCAACGTCCTGACTTTC. Translating it yields CASNPGQGVRAGANVLTF.

The chain combines TRBV24-1 with TRBJ2-2; 11 positions agree with TRBD2. The germline gives CDR1 KGHDR, CDR2 SFDVKD. This CDR3 region has 16 residues. The J segment lost 4 bases and the V segment lost 4 bases, leaving 4 bases of the junction unmatched. CDR3 nucleotides: TGTGCCACCAGTGAGCTAGCGGGAGGCCTCACCGGGGAGCTGTTTTTT. It encodes CATSELAGGLTGELFF.

The chain links TRBV5-1 to TRBJ2-5; 10 nucleotides line up with TRBD2. The germline gives CDR1 SGHRS, CDR2 YFSETQ. The length of the CDR3 is 19 residues. With 0 bases clipped from V and 0 bases from J, the junction kept 11 bases outside the gene matches. CDR3 region: CASSLAVSSGGGDQETQYF. The CDR3 DNA sequence: TGCGCCAGCAGCTTGGCCGTGTCTAGCGGGGGAGGGGACCAAGAGACCCAGTACTTC.

The rearrangement links TRBV4-1 to TRBJ1-2, with D perhaps TRBD1 (5 bases). The V and J ends lost 2 bases and 1 base respectively, with 11 bases between them. The CDR3 length is 15 residues. Germline loops: CDR1 MGHRA, CDR2 YSYEKL. The CDR3 sequence is CASSQQGILNYGYTF. DNA for the CDR3: TGCGCCAGCAGCCAACAGGGAATCCTTAACTATGGCTACACCTTC.

The CDR3 DNA reads as TGCAGTGCCCAGGACATGGCGGGGGGACAAGAGACCCAGTACTTC. Amino acids: CSAQDMAGGQETQYF. This sequence joins TRBV20-1 and TRBJ2-5; TRBD2 aligns across 8 bases. With V trimmed by 6 bases and J by 2 bases, 11 bases remained unmatched. Germline V lookup: CDR1 DFQATT, CDR2 SNEGSKA (reference sequence). This CDR3 comprises 15 residues.

This clonotype was seen more than once but under ten times. The chain links TRBV15 to TRBJ2-1, with TRBD2 identical over 9 bases. Trimming removed 1 base from V and 4 bases from J; junction bases left unmatched: 5. The CDR3 totals 16 residues. Germline CDR1 reads LNHNV; CDR2 reads YYDKDF (reference sequence). CDR3: CATSRVREGQYNEQFF. CDR3 nucleotide sequence: TGTGCCACCAGCAGAGTGCGGGAGGGCCAGTACAATGAGCAGTTCTTC.

The V gene is TRBV4-2, the J gene TRBJ1-2, with 8 bases fitting TRBD1. Germline CDR1 is LGHNA and CDR2 is YNFKEQ. This CDR3 region has 16 residues. V was pared by 4 bases and J by 6 bases, with 13 bases of the junction left unmatched. CDR3 sequence: CASSLRTGKVYHGYTF. Here the CDR3 DNA reads TGTGCCAGCAGCCTCCGGACAGGGAAGGTTTATCATGGCTACACCTTC.

V usage is TRBV5-1 and J usage is TRBJ2-1, with D perhaps assigned TRBD1 or TRBD2 (5 bases each). Germline CDR1 is SGHRS and CDR2 is YFSETQ. The V end lost 0 bases, the J end lost 8 bases, and 12 bases lay between the germline ends. CDR3 size: 14 residues. CDR3 loop: CASSLAGARDEQFF. The CDR3 bases are TGCGCCAGCAGCTTGGCCGGGGCGCGCGATGAGCAGTTCTTC.